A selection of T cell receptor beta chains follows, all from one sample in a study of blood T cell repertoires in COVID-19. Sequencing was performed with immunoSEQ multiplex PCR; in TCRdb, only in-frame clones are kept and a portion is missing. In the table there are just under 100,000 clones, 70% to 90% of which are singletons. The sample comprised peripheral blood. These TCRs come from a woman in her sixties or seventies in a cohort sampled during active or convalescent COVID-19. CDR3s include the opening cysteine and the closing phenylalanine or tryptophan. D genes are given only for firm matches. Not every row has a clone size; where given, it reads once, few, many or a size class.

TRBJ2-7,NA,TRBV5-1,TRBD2,CASSQEGYAGGHEQYF,TGCGCCAGCAGCCAGGAGGGTTATGCGGGGGGCCACGAGCAGTACTTC
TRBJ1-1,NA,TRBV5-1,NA,CASSLDAGSEAFF,TGCGCCAGCAGCTTGGATGCAGGATCCGAAGCTTTCTTT
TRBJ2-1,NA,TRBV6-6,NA,CASSNPSRADEQFF,TGTGCCAGCAGTAACCCCTCGAGGGCCGATGAGCAGTTCTTC
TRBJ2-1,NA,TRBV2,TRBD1,CASSSGTGPGGEQFF,TGTGCCAGTTCATCCGGGACAGGGCCGGGGGGTGAGCAGTTCTTC
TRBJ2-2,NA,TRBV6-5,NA,CASTTTTGELFF,TGTGCCAGCACCACGACAACCGGGGAGCTGTTTTTT
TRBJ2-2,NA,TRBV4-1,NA,CASSQALRGGRGELFF,TGCGCCAGCAGCCAAGCCCTTCGGGGAGGCCGGGGGGAGCTGTTTTTT
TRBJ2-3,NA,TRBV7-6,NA,CASSFGGGLNGDTQYF,TGTGCCAGCAGCTTCGGAGGTGGCTTAAATGGAGATACGCAGTATTTT
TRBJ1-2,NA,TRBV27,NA,CASSLSWGTVNYGYTF,TGTGCCAGCAGTTTATCATGGGGCACCGTTAACTATGGCTACACCTTC
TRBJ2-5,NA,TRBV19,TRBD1,CASSIEQRTGETQYF,TGTGCCAGTAGTATAGAGCAGAGGACAGGGGAGACCCAGTACTTC
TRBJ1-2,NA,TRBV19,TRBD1,CASSEGQGPTLTHGYTF,TGTGCCAGTAGTGAGGGACAGGGACCTACCCTTACCCATGGCTACACCTTC
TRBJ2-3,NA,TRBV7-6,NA,CASSSARGAADTQYF,TGTGCCAGCAGCTCGGCCAGGGGGGCGGCGGATACGCAGTATTTT
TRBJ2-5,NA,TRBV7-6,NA,CASSSKETQYF,TGTGCCAGCAGCTCCAAAGAGACCCAGTACTTC
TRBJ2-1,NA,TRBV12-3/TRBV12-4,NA,CASSFQVHNEQFF,TGTGCCAGCAGTTTTCAGGTCCACAATGAGCAGTTCTTC
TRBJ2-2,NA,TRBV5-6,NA,CASSTKRQDRFAGELFF,TGTGCCAGCAGCACCAAGCGACAGGATCGTTTCGCCGGGGAGCTGTTTTTT
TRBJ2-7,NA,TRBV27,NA,CASSIGRGWHEQYF,TGTGCCAGCAGCATCGGGCGGGGTTGGCACGAGCAGTACTTC
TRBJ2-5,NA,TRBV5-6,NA,CASSFLQETQYF,TGTGCCAGCAGCTTCCTACAAGAGACCCAGTACTTC
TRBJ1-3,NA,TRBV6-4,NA,CASSEIEASSSGNTIYF,TGTGCCAGCTCGGAGATTGAGGCGTCGAGCTCTGGAAACACCATATATTTT
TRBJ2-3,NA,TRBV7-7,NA,CASSLDGSTDTQYF,TGTGCTAGCAGCTTAGACGGTAGCACAGATACGCAGTATTTT
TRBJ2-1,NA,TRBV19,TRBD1,CASSIDLLDRAYNEQFF,TGTGCCAGTAGTATAGATCTCCTTGACAGGGCCTACAATGAGCAGTTCTTC
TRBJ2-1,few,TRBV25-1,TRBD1,CASRPGTGRYNEQFF,TGTGCCAGCAGACCCGGGACAGGAAGGTACAATGAGCAGTTCTTC
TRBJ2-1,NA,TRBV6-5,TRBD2,CASSYAGLAANEQFF,TGTGCCAGCAGTTACGCCGGACTAGCGGCCAATGAGCAGTTCTTC
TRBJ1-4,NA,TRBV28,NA,CASSLPTGHSEKLFF,TGTGCCAGCAGTTTGCCAACAGGGCACAGTGAAAAACTGTTTTTT
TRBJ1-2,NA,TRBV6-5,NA,CASRVTLQGSSGYTF,TGTGCCAGCAGGGTAACCTTACAGGGAAGTTCTGGCTACACCTTC
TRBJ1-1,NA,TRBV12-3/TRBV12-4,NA,CASSSTLYGAFF,TGTGCCAGCAGTTCAACCCTCTACGGGGCTTTCTTT
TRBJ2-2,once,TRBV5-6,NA,CASSLGGHGELFF,TGTGCCAGCAGCTTGGGCGGTCACGGGGAGCTGTTTTTT
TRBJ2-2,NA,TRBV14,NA,CASSQPGLVPGELFF,TGTGCCAGCAGCCAACCGGGATTGGTCCCCGGGGAGCTGTTTTTT
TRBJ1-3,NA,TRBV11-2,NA,CASSHRGNTIYF,TGTGCCAGCAGCCACAGGGGAAACACCATATATTTT